The present T cell receptor beta chain was sequenced within a study of T cells in Graves' hyperthyroidism and ophthalmopathy. Study findings and constraints: Ophthalmopathy got predicted by the model a median approximately 6.4 months before its onset. Most thyroid clonotypes with frequency above 0.001 were detected in blood.

Ophthalmopathy patients had Clinical Activity Score at least 3, NOSPECS grade at least 4, duration under 3 months. The study excluded patients with uncontrolled infection, other autoimmune disease, pregnancy or lactation. This CDR3 region has 15 residues. Germline assignment: CDR1 MGHRA and CDR2 YSYEKL. Points on this clonotype: Its antigen is still unknown.

Amplification of TCR beta CDR3 regions used RNA as the template. Carried out on the TCR CDR3, a first-round RT-PCR used the HTBI primer set. TCRdb analysed the multiplex PCR reads with MiXCR anew, one entry per CDR3 protein. In the table there are approximately 400,000 distinct CDR3 sequences, roughly 13% of which are singletons. Material: blood. The V call is TRBV4-1, the J call TRBJ2-1; 8 bases are shared with TRBD2. The J call is doubtful: the DNA matches TRBJ2-7 better. This clonotype was obtained from a man aged 45-65 years with Graves' ophthalmopathy. The CDR3 loop is CASSRGRSSYNEQYF. The CDR3 DNA reads TGCGCCAGCAGCCGCGGGAGGAGCTCCTACAATGAGCAGTACTTC.